This note documents a single T cell receptor beta chain sequence. The specificity of this receptor is unknown. No clone much larger than this one lies a single base away; base qualities are absent. The source of the sample is a study of beta chain features in type 1 diabetes listed by TCRdb under 2018. About the study as a whole: No differences in mean age, gender distribution, total cell number or subset yield were found between patients and healthy donors. Across all samples, 107,917,701 sorted cells were examined, and cell number per subset correlated strongly with RNA yield. In the study, recently diagnosed type 1 diabetes patients and matched healthy donors were compared on the TCRB repertoires of their sorted circulating CD4+ T cell subsets. Whereas all 28 donors provided naive and central memory subsets, regulatory and stem cell-like memory subsets were isolated from just 8 patients and roughly eight healthy donors.

On the study overall, not on this receptor specifically: At VDJ recombination sites, patients with type 1 diabetes made fewer insertions and deleted more nucleotides, a pattern implying thymic rearrangement abnormalities. Only small numbers of individuals were included in the HLA sub-analyses, which left unresolved whether HLA type had any influence on TCRB rearrangement. Because cDNA was sequenced instead of genomic DNA, highly expressing activated cells could be over-represented, though the groups showed no difference in activation or CD3 levels. Naive, central memory and regulatory TCRB repertoires appeared to be more alike among patients than among healthy donors. In all four CD4+ subsets, TCRB CDR3 length was moderately but significantly shorter in type 1 diabetes patients. Shorter templates might be favored by PCR, yet because patient and control samples were amplified and corrected together, any such skew would affect both groups equally.

The High Capacity cDNA Reverse Transcription Kit was used to reverse transcribe all of the isolated RNA, meaning that expressed TCRB transcripts were what got sequenced. Deep immunoSEQ sequencing was performed on naive, central memory and regulatory T cell samples, with an average of about 3.57 million total reads per sample. Sorted cells were lysed in RLT buffer, and RNA was extracted using DNase-treated RNeasy Micro or Mini kits according to cell number. Each cell subset was processed on its own to prevent cross-contamination, while patient and healthy donor samples were processed together. Using the immunoSEQ multiplex PCR, TCRB sequences were amplified from cDNA into 87-bp fragments spanning the CDR3 region. The amplicons were sequenced using the Illumina HiSeq platform. The paper's data handling went like this. Synthetic template baselines were used to correct PCR bias computationally, reads within Hamming distance 2 were collapsed together, and singletons that could not be merged were discarded. Reads were aligned against IMGT so that V, D and J genes, CDR3 length and insertions or deletions at six rearrangement sites could be assigned. Clonotype counts were normalized to sorted cell number within each subset before computing true diversity and Gini coefficients with the tcR R package. The overlap coefficient, calculated on TCRB nucleotide sequences, was used to measure repertoire sharing. Out-of-frame TCRB sequences from naive cells were analyzed as a proxy for the pre-selection repertoire. TCRdb limited this immuneACCESS table to in-frame rearrangements with V and J called. A share of clones is missing; checked studies link under half to unresolved V genes, and the rest is unexplained. D and trimming come from the DNA, and the V and J calls and clone size come from that table. The sample table holds 900,000 or so clones, of which roughly 15% were seen once. The ten biggest clones cover 0.023% of the sample.

Each donor gave one peripheral blood draw, approximately 110 mL on average, collected into heparinised tubes. Using a panel that included CD45RO, CCR7, CD25, CD127, CD95 and CD27, naive, central memory, regulatory and stem cell-like memory CD4+ T cells were sorted on a BD FACSAria II. All sorted populations exceeded 95% purity. Right away, PBMCs were isolated by Lymphoprep density gradient centrifugation and were stained directly, with no culture step. Samples were stained and sorted in pairs, with one healthy donor and one patient per experiment, so that batch effects were minimized. The sequenced sample consisted of naive CD4+ T cells from blood. Explained via the paper, the cell subset or site label denotes: true naive CD4+ T cells. The TCR sequence derives from a woman aged 18-35 years in good health.

The DNA sequence is given as TGCGCCAGCAGTCCCCTCGGAGATGAGCAGTTCTTC. Translated, it reads CASSPLGDEQFF. The V and J genes are TRBV4-1 and TRBJ2-1; the D gene is not confidently resolved. The germline V gene supplies CDR1 MGHRA and CDR2 YSYEKL. The CDR3, from cysteine to phenylalanine, totals 12 residues. The entry retains the CDR3 DNA only, 36 bases that are in frame from base 1. At the junction V is shortened by 6 bases and J by 8 bases, with 11 bases in between.